This T cell receptor (beta chain) was recorded in a study of CD8 T cells in Susac syndrome. Study details: When their blood was taken, patients with Susac syndrome were therapy-naive, taking corticosteroids, or taking intravenous immunoglobulin alone. Study-wide findings and caveats: Among people with Susac, CD8+ clonal expansion was greatest in TEMRA cells and active patients.

Random hexamers were used to reverse transcribe the RNA input (roughly 0.5 to 1 ug). One entry per CDR3 protein, called by TCRdb with MiXCR from the immunoSEQ multiplex PCR reads. Found here are 100,000 or so distinct CDR3 sequences, 95% of them singletons; the top ten hold 0.25% to 0.35%. CDR3 length: 15 amino acids. Looked up from germline, CDR1 is MGHRA and CDR2 is YSYEKL. Trimming took 0 bases from V and 4 from J; bases not matched to a gene: 3. Through negative isolation, CD4+ and CD8+ T cells were obtained, while TEMRA cells were enriched using FACS. Comments on this clonotype: Its antigen is currently unknown.

The sequence derives from a human donor with Susac syndrome. V is TRBV4-1 and J is TRBJ2-1; 7 nucleotides match TRBD2. Material for sequencing was CD8+ T cells from PBMCs. The chain's CDR3 is CASSQEPAGYNEQFF. The DNA of the CDR3 is TGCGCCAGCAGCCAAGAGCCAGCGGGGTACAATGAGCAGTTCTTC.